This entry describes one TCR beta chain. This sample is drawn from a study of response to subunit inactivated influenza vaccine. MiXCR, applied by TCRdb to the RT-PCR reads, yields one record per CDR3 protein. The table has 500,000 to 600,000 distinct CDR3 sequences, around 10% seen once. The CDR3 covers 14 residues. Germline V gene lookup returns CDR1 DFQATT and CDR2 SNEGSKA (reference sequence). Trimming cost V 6 bases and J 5 bases; bases outside gene matches: 8. The data also belong to a second study, concerning T cells expressing NK-cell markers. From that report: UMIs accompanied the 5'RACE template switching by which TCR beta cDNA was made.

The sequence came from a man in his forties or fifties who received an inactivated influenza vaccine. The input for sequencing was PBMCs from blood, taken on the day of vaccination. The chain carries TRBV20-1 and TRBJ2-5; the match to TRBD2 covers 11 bases. In nucleotides, the CDR3 is TGCAGTGCCTTAACTAGCGGGAGATCTGAGACCCAGTACTTC. Translating gives CSALTSGRSETQYF.